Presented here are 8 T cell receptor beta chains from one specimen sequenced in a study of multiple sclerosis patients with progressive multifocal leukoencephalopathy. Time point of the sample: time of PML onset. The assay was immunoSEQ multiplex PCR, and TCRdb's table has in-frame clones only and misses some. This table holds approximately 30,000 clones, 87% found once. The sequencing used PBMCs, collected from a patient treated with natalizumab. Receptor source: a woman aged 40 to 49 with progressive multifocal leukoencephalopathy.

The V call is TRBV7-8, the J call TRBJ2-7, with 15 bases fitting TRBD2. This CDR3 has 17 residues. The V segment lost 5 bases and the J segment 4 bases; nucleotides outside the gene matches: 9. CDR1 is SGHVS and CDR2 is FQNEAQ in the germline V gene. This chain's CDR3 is CASSPVGLAGGGYEQYF. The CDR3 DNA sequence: TGTGCCAGCAGCCCAGTGGGACTAGCGGGAGGAGGGTACGAGCAGTACTTC.

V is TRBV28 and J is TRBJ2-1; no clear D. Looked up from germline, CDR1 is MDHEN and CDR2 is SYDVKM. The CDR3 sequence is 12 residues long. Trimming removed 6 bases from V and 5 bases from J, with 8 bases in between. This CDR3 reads CASRSTHNEQFF. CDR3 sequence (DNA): TGTGCCAGCAGGTCGACTCACAATGAGCAGTTCTTC.

CDR3 sequence: CASSLIREGYNEQFF. In DNA, the CDR3 is TGTGCCAGCAGCTTAATCCGGGAGGGTTACAATGAGCAGTTCTTC. The chain links TRBV7-3 to TRBJ2-1; 8 positions agree with TRBD2. The CDR3 has 15 amino acids. Germline V gene data show CDR1 as SGHTA and CDR2 as FQGTGA. V lost 1 base and J lost 4; bases outside the gene matches: 3.

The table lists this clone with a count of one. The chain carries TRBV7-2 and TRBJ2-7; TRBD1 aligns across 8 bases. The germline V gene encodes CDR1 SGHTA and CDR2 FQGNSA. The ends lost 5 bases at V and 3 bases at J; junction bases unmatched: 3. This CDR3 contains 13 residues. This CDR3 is CASSRGQVYEQYF. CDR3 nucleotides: TGTGCCAGCAGCCGGGGACAGGTCTACGAGCAGTACTTC.

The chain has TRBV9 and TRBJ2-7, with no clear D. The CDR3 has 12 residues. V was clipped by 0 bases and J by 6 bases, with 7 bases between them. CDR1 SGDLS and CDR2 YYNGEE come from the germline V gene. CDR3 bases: TGTGCCAGCAGCGTAGGGCCGGGCGAGCAGTACTTC. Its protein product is CASSVGPGEQYF.

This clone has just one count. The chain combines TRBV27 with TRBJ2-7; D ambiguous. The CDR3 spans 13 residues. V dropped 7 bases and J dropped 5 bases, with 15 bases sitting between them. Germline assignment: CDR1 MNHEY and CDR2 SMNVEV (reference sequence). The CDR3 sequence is CASKTAGRDEQYF. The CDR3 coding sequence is TGTGCCAGCAAAACGGCAGGTCGCGACGAGCAGTACTTC.

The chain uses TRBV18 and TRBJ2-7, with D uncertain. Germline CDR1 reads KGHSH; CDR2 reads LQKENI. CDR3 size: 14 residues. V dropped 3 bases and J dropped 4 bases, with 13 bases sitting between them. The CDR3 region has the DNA TGTGCCAGCTCACCTCCCGGGCCTTCTTACGAGCAGTACTTC. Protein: CASSPPGPSYEQYF.

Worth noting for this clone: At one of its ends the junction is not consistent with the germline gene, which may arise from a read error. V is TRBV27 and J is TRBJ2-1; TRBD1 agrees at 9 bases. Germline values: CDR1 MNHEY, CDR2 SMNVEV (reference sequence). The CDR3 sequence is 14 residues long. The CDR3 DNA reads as TGTGCCAGCGGTTTAGGACAGGGGACGCGGGAGCAGTTCTTC. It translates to CASGLGQGTREQFF.